This TCR beta chain appears in the sequencing data of a study of regulatory T cells in long-lasting Graves disease. CDR3-region Arm-PCR and iRepertoire HTBI primers produced the TCR beta libraries. Using its own MiXCR run on the multiplex PCR reads, TCRdb lists one record per CDR3 protein. This table holds under 500,000 distinct CDR3 sequences, less than 20% found once. Germline trimming cut 6 bases from V and 0 bases from J; bases unmatched to any gene: 6. Looked up from germline, CDR1 is MDHEN and CDR2 is SYDVKM. This CDR3 has 15 residues. This clonotype appeared a single time. Specified time point: newly diagnosed GD, antithyroid drugs for less than 3 months. Making the TCR library involved RNA that had been extracted from PBMCs. Another study also made use of these data, one on T cells in Graves' hyperthyroidism and ophthalmopathy.

The rearrangement links TRBV28 to TRBJ2-7; the match to TRBD2 covers 9 bases. The sample consisted of peripheral blood mononuclear cells (PBMCs), taken at new diagnosis, from a patient treated with antithyroid drugs. The TCR comes from a woman aged 30 to 39 with Graves disease. CDR3 protein: CASRPLAGPSYEQYF. CDR3 DNA: TGTGCCAGCAGGCCTCTAGCGGGACCCTCCTACGAGCAGTACTTC.